The present T cell receptor beta chain was sequenced within a study of T cells in Graves' hyperthyroidism and ophthalmopathy. CDR1 and CDR2 from the germline V gene are SGDLS and YYNGEE. Germline trimming cut 3 bases from V and 4 bases from J; bases unmatched to any gene: 4. The CDR3 covers 16 residues. RNA transcripts provided the source from which TCR beta CDR3 regions were amplified. Primed by the HTBI set, a first-round RT-PCR was run on the TCR CDR3. MiXCR, applied by TCRdb to the multiplex PCR reads, yields one record per CDR3 protein. The sample has more than 35,000 distinct CDR3 sequences; 49% are singletons. About this clonotype itself: Its antigen is unknown.

The study, taken as a whole, reports: Through a model of 13 V-J features, ophthalmopathy was separated from stable hyperthyroidism. Researchers found most expanded thyroid clonotypes above 0.001 in blood as well.

Diagnoses used clinical symptoms, serum thyroxine and TRAb, thyroid ultrasound and orbital computed tomography. The genes are TRBV9 and TRBJ2-7; TRBD2 matches at 16 bases. The sequencing input was peripheral blood or thyroid tissue (not recorded which). The source of this sequence is a woman aged 50 to 65 with Graves' hyperthyroidism. For the CDR3, the DNA is TGTGCCAGCAGCGCGGGACTAGCGGGAGGGGTATACGAGCAGTACTTC. This sequence encodes CASSAGLAGGVYEQYF.